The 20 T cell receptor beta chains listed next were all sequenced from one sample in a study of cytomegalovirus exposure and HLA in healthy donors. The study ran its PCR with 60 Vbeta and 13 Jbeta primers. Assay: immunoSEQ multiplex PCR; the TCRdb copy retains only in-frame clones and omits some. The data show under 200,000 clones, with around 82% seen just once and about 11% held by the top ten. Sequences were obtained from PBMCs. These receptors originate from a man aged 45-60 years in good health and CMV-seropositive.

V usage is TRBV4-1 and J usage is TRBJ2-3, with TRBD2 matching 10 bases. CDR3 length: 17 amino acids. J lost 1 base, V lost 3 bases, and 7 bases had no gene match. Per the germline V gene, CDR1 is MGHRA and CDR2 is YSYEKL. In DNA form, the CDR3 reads TGCGCCAGCAGCCAGAGAACCGGGACTAGCGGCACAGATACGCAGTATTTT. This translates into CASSQRTGTSGTDTQYF.

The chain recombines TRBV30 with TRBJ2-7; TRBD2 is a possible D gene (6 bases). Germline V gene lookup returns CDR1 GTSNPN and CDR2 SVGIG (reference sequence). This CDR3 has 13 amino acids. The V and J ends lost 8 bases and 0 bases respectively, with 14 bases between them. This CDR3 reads CAQAGMGSYEQYF. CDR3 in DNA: TGTGCCCAGGCGGGGATGGGCTCCTACGAGCAGTACTTC.

The CDR3, as DNA: TGCGCCAGCAGCTTGGCCGTCATTTCAAGGGGCACTGAAGCTTTCTTT. Its protein product is CASSLAVISRGTEAFF. This rearrangement joins TRBV5-1 to TRBJ1-1; tentative D call: TRBD1 (5 bases). V lost 0 bases and J 4 bases, leaving 16 bases between the germline ends. Germline V gives CDR1 SGHRS, CDR2 YFSETQ. The CDR3 has 16 residues.

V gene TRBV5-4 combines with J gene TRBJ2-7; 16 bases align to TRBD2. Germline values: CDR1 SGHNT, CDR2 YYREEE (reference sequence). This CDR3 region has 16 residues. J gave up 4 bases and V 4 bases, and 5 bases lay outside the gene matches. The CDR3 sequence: CASSPGTSGRAYEQYF. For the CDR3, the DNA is TGTGCCAGCAGCCCCGGGACTAGCGGGAGGGCTTACGAGCAGTACTTC.

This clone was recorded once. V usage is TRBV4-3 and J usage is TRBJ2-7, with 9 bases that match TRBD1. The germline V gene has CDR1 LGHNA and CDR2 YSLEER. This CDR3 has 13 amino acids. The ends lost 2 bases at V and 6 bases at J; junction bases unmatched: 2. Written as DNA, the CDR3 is TGCGCCAGCAGCCAAACGACAGGGGGCGAGCAGTACTTC. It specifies CASSQTTGGEQYF.

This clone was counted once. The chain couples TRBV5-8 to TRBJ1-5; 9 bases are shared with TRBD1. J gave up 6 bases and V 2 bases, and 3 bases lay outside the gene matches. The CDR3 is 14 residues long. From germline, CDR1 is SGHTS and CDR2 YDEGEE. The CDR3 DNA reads TGTGCCAGCAGCTTAGGGACAGGGTCTCAGCCCCAGCATTTT. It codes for CASSLGTGSQPQHF.

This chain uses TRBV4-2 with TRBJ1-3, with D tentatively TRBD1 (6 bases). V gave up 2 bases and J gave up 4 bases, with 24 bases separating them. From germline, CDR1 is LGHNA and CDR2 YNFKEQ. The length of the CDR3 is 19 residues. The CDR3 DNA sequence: TGTGCCAGCAGCCAATTCGGGAAGGGGGAAGGATTAGGAGGAAACACCATATATTTT. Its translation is CASSQFGKGEGLGGNTIYF.

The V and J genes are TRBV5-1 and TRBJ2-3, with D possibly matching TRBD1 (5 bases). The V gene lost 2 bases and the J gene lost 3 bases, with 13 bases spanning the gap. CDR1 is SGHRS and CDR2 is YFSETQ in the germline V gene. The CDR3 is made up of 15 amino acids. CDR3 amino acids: CASSFAGPETDTQYF. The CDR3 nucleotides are TGCGCCAGCAGCTTTGCAGGGCCAGAGACAGATACGCAGTATTTT.

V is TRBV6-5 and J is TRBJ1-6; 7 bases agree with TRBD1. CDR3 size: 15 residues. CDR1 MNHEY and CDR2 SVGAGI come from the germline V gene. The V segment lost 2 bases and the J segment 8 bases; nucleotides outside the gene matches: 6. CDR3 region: CASSYGTVGHSPLHF. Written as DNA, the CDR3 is TGTGCCAGCAGTTACGGGACAGTCGGCCATTCACCCCTCCACTTT.

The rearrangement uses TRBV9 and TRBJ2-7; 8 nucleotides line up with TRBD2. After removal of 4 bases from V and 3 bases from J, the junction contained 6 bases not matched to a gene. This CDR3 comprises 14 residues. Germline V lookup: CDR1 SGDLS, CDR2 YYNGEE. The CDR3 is CASSPREGGYEQYF. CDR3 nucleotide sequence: TGTGCCAGCAGCCCCCGGGAGGGTGGCTACGAGCAGTACTTC.

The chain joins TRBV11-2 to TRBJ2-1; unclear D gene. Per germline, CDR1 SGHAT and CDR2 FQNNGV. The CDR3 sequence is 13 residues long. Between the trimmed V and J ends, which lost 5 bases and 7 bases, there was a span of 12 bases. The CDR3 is CASSPTRGNEQFF. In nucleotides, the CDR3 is TGTGCCAGCAGCCCGACCCGCGGAAATGAGCAGTTCTTC.

Written as DNA, the CDR3 is TGTGCCACCGCCGGAGGAAGGACCTACAATGAGCAGTTCTTC. This codes for CATAGGRTYNEQFF. The gene calls are TRBV2 and TRBJ2-1, with D perhaps TRBD2 (5 bases). CDR1 is SNHLY, CDR2 FYNNEI, per germline. Trimming took off 10 bases at V and 2 bases at J, with 15 bases between the two ends. The CDR3 runs 14 residues.

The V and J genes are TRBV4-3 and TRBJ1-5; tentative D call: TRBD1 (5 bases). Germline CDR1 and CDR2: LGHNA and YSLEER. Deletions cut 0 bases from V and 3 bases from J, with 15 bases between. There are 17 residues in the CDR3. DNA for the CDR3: TGCGCCAGCAGCCAAGATAGGGGCCAGGCCATCAATCAGCCCCAGCATTTT. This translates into CASSQDRGQAINQPQHF.

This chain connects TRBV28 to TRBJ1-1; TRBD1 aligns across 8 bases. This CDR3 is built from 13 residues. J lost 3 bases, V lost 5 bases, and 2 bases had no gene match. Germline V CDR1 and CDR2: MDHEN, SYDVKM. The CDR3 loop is CASSQQGDTEAFF. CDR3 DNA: TGTGCCAGCAGTCAACAGGGGGACACTGAAGCTTTCTTT.

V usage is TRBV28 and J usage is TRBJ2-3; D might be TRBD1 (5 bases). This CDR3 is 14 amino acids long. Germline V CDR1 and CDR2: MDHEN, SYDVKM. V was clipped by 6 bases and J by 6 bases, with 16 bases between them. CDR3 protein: CASRGHEPLDTQYF. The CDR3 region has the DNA TGTGCCAGCAGAGGACATGAACCACTGGATACGCAGTATTTT.

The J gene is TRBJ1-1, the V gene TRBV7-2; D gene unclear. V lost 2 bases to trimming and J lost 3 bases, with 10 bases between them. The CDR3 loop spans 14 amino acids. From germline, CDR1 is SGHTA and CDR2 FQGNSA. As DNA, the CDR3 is TGTGCCAGCAGCTTATCTAATCTGGACACTGAAGCTTTCTTT. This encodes CASSLSNLDTEAFF.

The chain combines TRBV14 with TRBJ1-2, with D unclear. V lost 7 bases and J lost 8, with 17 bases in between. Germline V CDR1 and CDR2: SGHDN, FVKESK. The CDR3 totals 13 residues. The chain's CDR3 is CASTSTRGLGYTF. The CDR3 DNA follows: TGTGCCAGCACTTCAACTCGGGGTCTCGGCTACACCTTC.

In DNA, the CDR3 is TGTGCCAGCAGCCCCCTAGCGGGAGGGGAGACCCAGTACTTC. Amino acid sequence: CASSPLAGGETQYF. This chain links TRBV9 with TRBJ2-5, with 12 bases that match TRBD2. V shed 4 bases, J shed 5 bases, and the junction held 3 bases outside the gene matches. The germline CDR1 and CDR2 sequences are SGDLS and YYNGEE. The CDR3 contains 14 residues.

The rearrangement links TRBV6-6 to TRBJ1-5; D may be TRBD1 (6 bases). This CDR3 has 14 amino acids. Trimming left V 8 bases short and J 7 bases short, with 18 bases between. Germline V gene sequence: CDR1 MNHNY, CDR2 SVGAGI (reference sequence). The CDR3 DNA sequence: TGTGCCAGCGGGACCCACAGGGCCGGGCAGCCCCAGCATTTT. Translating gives CASGTHRAGQPQHF.

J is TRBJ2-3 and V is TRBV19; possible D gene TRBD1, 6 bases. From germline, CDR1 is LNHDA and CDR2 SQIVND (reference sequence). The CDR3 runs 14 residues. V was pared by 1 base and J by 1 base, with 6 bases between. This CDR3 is CASSIGTGTDTQYF. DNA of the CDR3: TGTGCCAGTAGTATAGGGACAGGCACAGATACGCAGTATTTT.